The rows below give T cell receptor beta chains drawn from one sample of a study of blood T cell repertoires in COVID-19. The repertoire was sequenced with immunoSEQ multiplex PCR; TCRdb's copy has only in-frame clones and lacks some. The sample holds 130,000 or so clones; 70% to 85% are singletons and the top ten take 12%. Sequenced input: peripheral blood. These receptors all stem from a woman aged 55-69 years with acute or convalescent COVID-19. Each CDR3 is given with its conserved first and last residue. D genes are given only for firm matches. Not every row has a clone size; where given, it reads once, few, many or a size class.

CDR3 length	V gene	J gene	D gene	clone size	CDR3 protein	CDR3 DNA
12	TRBV18	TRBJ1-2	NA	NA	CASSSGDYGYTF	TGTGCCAGCTCCTCAGGGGACTATGGCTACACCTTC
15	TRBV2	TRBJ1-5	NA	once	CASSETLAGGRPQHF	TGTGCCAGCAGTGAAACCCTGGCAGGAGGACGGCCCCAGCATTTT
11	TRBV14	TRBJ1-1	NA	NA	CASSEGTEAFF	TGTGCCAGCTCTGAGGGCACTGAAGCTTTCTTT
13	TRBV19	TRBJ1-2	NA	NA	CASTRAGDYGYTF	TGTGCCAGTACAAGGGCGGGCGACTATGGCTACACCTTC
15	TRBV12-5	TRBJ1-5	NA	few	CASGLEPQVGQPQHF	TGTGCTAGTGGTTTGGAGCCTCAGGTAGGACAGCCCCAGCATTTT
16	TRBV11-2	TRBJ2-5	TRBD2	few	CASSLVSGGPQETQYF	TGTGCCAGCAGCCTGGTTAGCGGGGGCCCACAAGAGACCCAGTACTTC
13	TRBV29-1	TRBJ2-7	NA	few	CSVEAGSSYEQYF	TGCAGCGTAGAAGCAGGTAGCTCCTACGAGCAGTACTTC
14	TRBV28	TRBJ1-2	TRBD1	NA	CASSRSGTGYGYTF	TGTGCCAGCAGTCGTTCCGGGACAGGATATGGCTACACCTTC
16	TRBV5-4	TRBJ1-1	TRBD1	NA	CATYLQGRTLGTEAFF	TGTGCCACCTACCTACAGGGGAGAACCCTGGGGACTGAAGCTTTCTTT
14	TRBV19	TRBJ2-3	NA	NA	CASSMGRYTDTQYF	TGTGCCAGTAGTATGGGGCGGTACACAGATACGCAGTATTTT
12	TRBV28	TRBJ1-3	TRBD1	NA	CASGTAGNTIYF	TGTGCCTCCGGGACAGCTGGAAACACCATATATTTT
14	TRBV19	TRBJ1-4	TRBD1	NA	CASRETGTNEKLFF	TGTGCCAGTAGGGAGACAGGGACTAATGAAAAACTGTTTTTT
12	TRBV5-6	TRBJ1-1	NA	NA	CASSFSFTEAFF	TGTGCCAGCAGCTTCAGTTTCACTGAAGCTTTCTTT
14	TRBV6-5	TRBJ1-6	NA	NA	CASSHREGNSPLHF	TGTGCCAGCAGTCACAGGGAGGGGAATTCACCCCTCCACTTT
13	TRBV9	TRBJ1-2	NA	NA	CASAGGAGSGYTF	TGTGCCAGCGCCGGCGGTGCGGGTTCTGGCTACACCTTC